Listed below are T cell receptor beta chains from one sample, sequenced in a study of blood T cell repertoires in COVID-19. Assay used: immunoSEQ multiplex PCR; TCRdb lists only in-frame clones, some missing. The sample records some 170,000 clones, more than 75% being singletons. The sequenced sample was peripheral blood. These receptor sequences come from a woman aged 50 to 60 with active or convalescent COVID-19. Each CDR3 is given with its conserved first and last residue.

v_call: TRBV25-1
cdr3_aa: CASSDTGRYIQYF

v_call: TRBV18
cdr3_aa: CASAGQGDTEAFF

v_call: TRBV9
cdr3_aa: CASSGVSGTSIEAFF

v_call: TRBV4-2
cdr3_aa: CASSQGSASGDTDTQYF

v_call: TRBV19
cdr3_aa: CASSIGLGLYEQYF

v_call: TRBV11-2
cdr3_aa: CASSTSGGQETQYF

v_call: TRBV7-9
cdr3_aa: CASSGTAYGYTF

v_call: TRBV11-2
cdr3_aa: CASSLDSGGGIYNEQFF

v_call: TRBV6-5
cdr3_aa: CASSTVGVHEQYF

v_call: TRBV27
cdr3_aa: CASSSYSSSYEQYF

v_call: TRBV11-3
cdr3_aa: CASSLGGRANEQFF

v_call: TRBV6-2/TRBV6-3
cdr3_aa: CASSPWAGRYGEAFF

v_call: TRBV7-2
cdr3_aa: CASSLLRTPNEQYF

v_call: TRBV4-3
cdr3_aa: CASSRSPGTSNSPLHF

v_call: TRBV2
cdr3_aa: CASSTGHSGNTIYF

v_call: TRBV6-5
cdr3_aa: CASRPPVAGVGEQYF

v_call: TRBV5-1
cdr3_aa: CASSRPQGEAFF

v_call: TRBV9
cdr3_aa: CASSVELAGGYNEQFF

v_call: TRBV3-1/TRBV3-2
cdr3_aa: CASSRRSTQFNSPLHF

v_call: TRBV19
cdr3_aa: CASSMKGASNQPQHF

v_call: TRBV27
cdr3_aa: CASPQDTDTQYF

v_call: TRBV5-8
cdr3_aa: CASSLVGETDTQYF

v_call: TRBV3-1/TRBV3-2
cdr3_aa: CASSQRQGAGYGYTF

v_call: TRBV7-9
cdr3_aa: CASSGGGIGTYEQYF

v_call: TRBV28
cdr3_aa: CASSLSGFNQPQHF

v_call: TRBV5-1
cdr3_aa: CASSGRTGGVVSTEAFF

v_call: TRBV6-5
cdr3_aa: CASSYRAGGNGYTF

v_call: TRBV12-3/TRBV12-4
cdr3_aa: CASSSTDTQYF

v_call: TRBV9
cdr3_aa: CASSETADTLKETQYF

v_call: TRBV2
cdr3_aa: CASSEEAGNQPQHF

v_call: TRBV4-2
cdr3_aa: CASSQEGLAGSSYEQYF

v_call: TRBV7-9
cdr3_aa: CASSFGRGNQPQHF

v_call: TRBV6-5
cdr3_aa: CATLGGSANYGYTF

v_call: TRBV19
cdr3_aa: CASSTLTRSNQPQHF

v_call: TRBV29-1
cdr3_aa: CSVPTRTGQYF

v_call: TRBV5-1
cdr3_aa: CASSLAGGSSNQPQHF

v_call: TRBV11-1
cdr3_aa: CASSLLQGITEAFF

v_call: TRBV4-1
cdr3_aa: CASSQQAPSALLFF

v_call: TRBV29-1
cdr3_aa: CSVEAQGNYGYTF

v_call: TRBV19
cdr3_aa: CASSILTTRGEKLFF

v_call: TRBV7-9
cdr3_aa: CASSPREETQYF

v_call: TRBV7-9
cdr3_aa: CASSAGGPNQPQHF